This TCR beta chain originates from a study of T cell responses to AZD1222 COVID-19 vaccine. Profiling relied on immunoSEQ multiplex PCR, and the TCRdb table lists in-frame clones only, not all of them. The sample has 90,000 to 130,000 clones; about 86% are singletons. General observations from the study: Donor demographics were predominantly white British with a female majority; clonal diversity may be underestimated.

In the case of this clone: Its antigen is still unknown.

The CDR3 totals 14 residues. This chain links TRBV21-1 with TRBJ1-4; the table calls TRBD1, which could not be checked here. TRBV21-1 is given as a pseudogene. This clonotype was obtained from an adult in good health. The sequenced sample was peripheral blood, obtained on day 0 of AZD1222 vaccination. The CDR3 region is CASSETGVWEKLFF. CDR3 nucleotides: TGTGCCAGCAGTGAGACAGGGGTGTGGGAAAAACTGTTTTTT.